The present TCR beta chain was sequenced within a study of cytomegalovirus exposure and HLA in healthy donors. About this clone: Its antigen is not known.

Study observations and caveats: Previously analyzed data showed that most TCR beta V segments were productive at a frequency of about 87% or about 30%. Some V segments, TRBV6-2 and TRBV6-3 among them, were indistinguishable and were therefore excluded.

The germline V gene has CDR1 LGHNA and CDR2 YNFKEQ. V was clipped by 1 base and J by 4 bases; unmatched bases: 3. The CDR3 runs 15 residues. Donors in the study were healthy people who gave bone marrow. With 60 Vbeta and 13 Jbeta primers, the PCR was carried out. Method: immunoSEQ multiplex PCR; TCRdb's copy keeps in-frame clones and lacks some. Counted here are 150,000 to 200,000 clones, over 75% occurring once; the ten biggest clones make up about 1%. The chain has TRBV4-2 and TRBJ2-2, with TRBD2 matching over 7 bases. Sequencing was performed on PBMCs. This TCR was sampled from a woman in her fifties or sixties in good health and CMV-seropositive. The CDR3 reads CASSQGTSPTGELFF. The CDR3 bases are TGTGCCAGCAGCCAAGGGACTAGTCCCACCGGGGAGCTGTTTTTT.